This TCR beta chain was profiled in a study of post-analysis software for immune sequencing data. Study-level findings and limits: Multiple sclerosis was associated with a significant reduction in normalized Chao1 diversity relative to controls. Higher frequency in patients than in controls was seen for roughly five TRBV segments, with TRBV5-6, TRBV5-1 and TRBV20-1 among them. Analysis by F measure revealed that same-batch samples clustered strongly together.

TCR beta cDNA libraries included unique molecular identifiers. Using its own MiXCR run on the PCR reads, TCRdb lists one record per CDR3 protein. Altogether about 820,000 distinct CDR3 sequences are present, roughly 50% being singletons, with the ten largest covering over 4%. Looked up from germline, CDR1 is SGHTA and CDR2 is FQGNSA. The CDR3 length is 13 residues. The junction had 6 bases not matched to a gene; V was cut back by 3 bases and J by 8 bases. On this clonotype itself: Its matching antigen is unknown.

The material sequenced was blood. The V call is TRBV7-2, the J call TRBJ1-2, with 7 bases lining up with TRBD1. The origin of this receptor is a girl between 5 and 17 years old with multiple sclerosis. CDR3: CASSLTGQGGYTF. CDR3 DNA sequence: TGTGCCAGCAGCTTGACAGGGCAAGGCGGCTACACCTTC.